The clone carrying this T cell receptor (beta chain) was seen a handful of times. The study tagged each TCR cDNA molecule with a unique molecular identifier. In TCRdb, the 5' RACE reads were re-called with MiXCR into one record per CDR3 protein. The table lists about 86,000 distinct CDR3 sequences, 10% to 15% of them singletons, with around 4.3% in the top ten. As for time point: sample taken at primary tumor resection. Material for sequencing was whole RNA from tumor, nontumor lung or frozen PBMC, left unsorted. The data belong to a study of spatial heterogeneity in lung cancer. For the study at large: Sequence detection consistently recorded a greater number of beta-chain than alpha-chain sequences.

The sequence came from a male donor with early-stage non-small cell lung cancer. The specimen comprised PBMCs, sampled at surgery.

Written as DNA, the CDR3 is TGTGCCAGTAAGACGTTAACGGGGAGGCGAGGACAGCCCCAGCATTTT. This encodes CASKTLTGRRGQPQHF. The chain uses TRBV19 and TRBJ1-5, with D unclear. The germline CDR1 and CDR2 sequences are LNHDA and SQIVND (reference sequence). The V end was cut by 7 bases, the J end by 7 bases, with 23 bases between. CDR3 length equals 16 residues.